This T cell receptor beta chain was identified in a study of spatial heterogeneity in lung cancer (dated by TCRdb to between 2018 and 2021). Some background on the complete study: More beta-chain than alpha-chain transcripts were consistently detected, likely reflecting higher beta-chain transcript abundance. In the raw uncorrected reads, each unique combination of TCR and UMI appeared more than ten times on average. TCR alpha and beta repertoires were quantitatively compared across multiple tumor regions, matched nontumor lung and blood in non-small cell lung cancer. The study linked features of the TCR repertoire to counts of nonsynonymous mutations, which were determined by whole-exome sequencing of tumor tissue. At surgery, 200 to 250 tumor regions, almost 65 matched nontumor lung samples and 56 PBMC samples were TCR-sequenced for both alpha and beta chains. The paper's findings and limits, for the study overall: Confirming at a functional level the hypothesis that regional TCRs recognize regional mutations was considered to require additional single-cell paired TCR alpha and beta sequencing. Ubiquitous expanded tumor TCRs were detected in blood more often at tumor resection than at routine follow-up.

In light of the paper, this sample's time point label describes: sample taken at primary tumor resection. Without any cell sorting, TCR sequencing was performed on whole RNA extracted either from tumor and nontumor lung tissue or from cryopreserved PBMC samples. The donors were more than 60 patients from the lung TRACERx cohort who had early-stage, untreated non-small cell lung cancer. Only patients with enough RNA available from two or more tumor regions were chosen for TCR sequencing. This clonotype has at least ten counts. The antigen it binds to is not known. There are no base qualities to consult, and no much larger clone falls within one base. Receptor amplification or capture employed 5' RACE. These reads were obtained on a NextSeq 500. The TCR library protocol attached a unique molecular identifier to each TCR cDNA molecule to allow correction of PCR and sequencing errors. Per the original workflow: TCR identification, UMI-based error correction and CDR3 extraction were performed with Decombinator tools. Expanded TCRs were defined as those above a frequency of 2 per 1,000, corresponding to the top 1% of the tumor frequency distribution. Each repertoire was subsampled 100 times to 5,000 TCRs, after which Renyi diversity was computed with the R vegan package. CDR3 similarity networks were constructed using string-kernel similarity of amino acid triplets, with links drawn between CDR3s whose pairwise similarity was above 0.82. TCRdb itself trimmed the public reads at Q25 with fastp, ran MiXCR and retained productive beta chains. Entries are consolidated by CDR3 protein sequence, retaining the most common genes and DNA. The V and J calls were determined by TCRdb, not by the authors. In this sample the table shows more than 20,000 distinct CDR3 sequences, 3.5% to 5.5% of which occur a single time. 30% to 35% of the sample rests with the top ten.

V loses 4 bases of germline sequence and J loses 5 bases, and the interval between the two ends is 18 bases. For CDR1 and CDR2, the germline V gene lists SGHTA and FQGNSA. Counted from cysteine to phenylalanine, this CDR3 has 16 amino acids. The CDR3 DNA has 48 bases and is translated from base 1. The specimen was PBMCs, collected at surgery. This TCR derives from a male donor with early-stage non-small cell lung cancer. The sequence links TRBV7-2 to TRBJ1-5; no D segment can be confidently identified. The CDR3 protein sequence reads: CASSSPRMGEYQPQHF. At the DNA level, the sequence is TGTGCCAGCAGCTCCCCCCGAATGGGCGAATATCAGCCCCAGCATTTT.